This TCR beta chain was retrieved from a study of blood T cells in healthy people across ages. Germline V CDR1 and CDR2: LGHNA, YNFKEQ. CDR3 length: 17 amino acids. Comments on this clonotype: Its specificity is unknown. Just one base apart from a much larger clone, this may be a read error.

A sample-barcoded 5' primer and a J-beta primer mix were used in a second PCR of roughly 7 to 11 cycles. Every cDNA molecule carried a tag from a template-switch adaptor bearing 12 random nucleotides. TCRdb called the 5' RACE reads again in MiXCR, with one record for every CDR3 protein. The sample contains about 970,000 distinct CDR3 sequences, 51% of which appear only once. Donors each provided 8 to 10 milliliters of peripheral blood. General study points: TCR beta diversity was tightly associated with the proportion of naive T cells. Diversity estimates from one million T cells were considered underestimates.

The sequence was obtained from a woman aged 60 to 75 in good health. The chain recombines TRBV4-2 with TRBJ2-6, with D possibly TRBD1 on 5 matching bases. The specimen was blood. This CDR3 reads CASSRTITSSGANVQTF. The DNA for the CDR3 is TGTGCCAGCAGCCGCACCATTACAAGCTCTGGGGCCAACGTCCAGACTTTC.